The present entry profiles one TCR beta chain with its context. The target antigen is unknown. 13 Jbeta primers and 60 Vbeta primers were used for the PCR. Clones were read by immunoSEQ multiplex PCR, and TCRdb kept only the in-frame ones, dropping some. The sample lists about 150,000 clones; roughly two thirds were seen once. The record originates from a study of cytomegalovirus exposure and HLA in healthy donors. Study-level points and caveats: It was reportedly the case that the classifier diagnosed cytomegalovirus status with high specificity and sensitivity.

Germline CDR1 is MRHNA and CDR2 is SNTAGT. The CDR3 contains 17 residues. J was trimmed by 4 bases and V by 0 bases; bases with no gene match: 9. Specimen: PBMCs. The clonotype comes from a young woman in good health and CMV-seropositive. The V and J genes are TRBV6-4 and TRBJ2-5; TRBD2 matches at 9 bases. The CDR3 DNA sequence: TGTGCCAGCAGTGACTCGGGGGCTAGCGGGGATCGAGAGACCCAGTACTTC. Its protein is CASSDSGASGDRETQYF.